Shown below are 5 T cell receptor beta chains from a single sample sequenced in a study of blood T cell dynamics during melanoma immunotherapy. Sample time point: week 3, after first cycle of checkpoint inhibitor. The protocol was immunoSEQ multiplex PCR, while the TCRdb copy is restricted to in-frame clones and leaves out a portion. The sample includes approximately 28,000 clones, approximately 88% of them seen just once. This material consisted of blood, taken from a patient treated with checkpoint blockade. The origin of the receptors is a human donor with melanoma.

This sequence joins TRBV9 and TRBJ2-1; TRBD2 is a possible D gene (7 bases). The germline V gene encodes CDR1 SGDLS and CDR2 YYNGEE. The length of the CDR3 is 14 residues. The ends were cut back, 2 bases at V and 7 bases at J, with 13 bases in the middle. The CDR3 protein is CASSVGGGANEQFF. CDR3 in DNA: TGTGCCAGCAGCGTTGGAGGGGGGGCGAATGAGCAGTTCTTC.

The chain combines TRBV7-8 with TRBJ1-3; D perhaps matches TRBD1 (6 bases). This CDR3 spans 17 amino acids. CDR1 is SGHVS and CDR2 is FQNEAQ in the germline V gene. V gave up 4 bases and J gave up 0 bases, with 16 bases separating them. The CDR3 region has the DNA TGTGCCAGCAGCTCAGGTTCAGGGGCCCTCTCTGGAAACACCATATATTTT. As protein: CASSSGSGALSGNTIYF.

This rearrangement joins TRBV29-1 to TRBJ1-4; 7 nucleotides line up with TRBD1. Per the germline V gene, CDR1 is SQVTM and CDR2 is ANQGSEA. This CDR3 is built from 14 residues. The junction had 5 bases not matched to a gene; V was cut back by 0 bases and J by 7 bases. Here the CDR3 reads CSVEDTGAGEKLFF. The DNA of the CDR3 is TGCAGCGTTGAAGATACAGGGGCGGGTGAAAAACTGTTTTTT.

The V call is TRBV11-1, the J call TRBJ1-6; TRBD1 matches 7 bases. Trimming removed 5 bases from V and 6 bases from J; junction bases left unmatched: 4. The V gene's germline CDR1 is SGHAT and CDR2 FQDESV (reference sequence). The CDR3 is 14 residues long. The CDR3 sequence: CASSPRDSNSPLHF. CDR3 bases: TGTGCCAGCAGCCCCCGGGACAGTAATTCACCCCTCCACTTT.

V usage is TRBV19 and J usage is TRBJ2-1, with TRBD2 matching over 10 bases. Trimming removed 7 bases from V and 9 bases from J; junction bases left unmatched: 12. CDR3 length: 15 residues. The germline CDR1 and CDR2 sequences are LNHDA and SQIVND (reference sequence). The CDR3 loop is CASKITSGNVVEQFF. The DNA of the CDR3 is TGTGCCAGTAAGATCACTAGCGGGAATGTGGTTGAGCAGTTCTTC.